This section outlines one T cell receptor (beta chain) sequence together with its context. Looked up from germline, CDR1 is SGHTA and CDR2 is FQGNSA. This CDR3 is built from 13 residues. Trimming removed 3 bases from V and 4 bases from J, with 6 bases in between. The sample comes from a study of blood T cell repertoires in COVID-19. Study background: Acute and convalescent COVID-19 samples came from the United States, Italy and Spain. PBMCs, B-cell-depleted T cells, or T cells provided the cDNA or gDNA that made up the material.

In the original analysis: Amplified reference gene primers provided the basis for estimating nucleated cell counts. Sequenced by immunoSEQ multiplex PCR; TCRdb stores in-frame clones only, minus some. Clone size and V and J calls were adopted from that table, with D and trimming inferred from the DNA. The data show around 72,000 clones, roughly 86% seen once. The chain couples TRBV7-2 to TRBJ2-2; D is unclear. The receptor was isolated from a middle-aged man with acute or convalescent COVID-19. The specimen sequenced was peripheral blood. The CDR3 sequence: CASSFPGTGELFF. The CDR3, as DNA: TGTGCCAGCAGCTTCCCGGGCACCGGGGAGCTGTTTTTT.